This T cell receptor beta chain is drawn from a study of T-cell memory formation after mild COVID-19. For the study at large: Largely donor-specific TCR clusters were found.

This clonotype was seen only a few times. Its antigen remains unidentified. Overall study findings and caveats: Those CD4+ clones that contracted were mainly in CM and EM (CD8+ ones in EMRA). A subset of responding clones appeared in pre-infection memory, suggesting cross-reactive memory joined.

The CDR3 is made up of 18 amino acids. In germline, CDR1 is LGHNA, CDR2 YSLEER. The V and J ends lost 0 bases and 0 bases, in that order; junction bases with no gene match: 4. 5'RACE with constant-segment primers yielded barcoded, UMI-tagged TCR alpha and TCR beta cDNA libraries. Each CDR3 protein gets one entry after TCRdb re-called the 5' RACE reads with MiXCR. The profile shows 400,000 to 500,000 distinct CDR3 sequences, approximately 24% of them singletons. The chain joins TRBV4-3 to TRBJ2-7, with 14 bases identical to TRBD2. Sequencing was carried out using PBMCs or a T cell subset sorted from them (not recorded which). This sequence originates from an adult woman who had mild COVID-19 (a few samples of this study predate the infection). Cell type and time point are not known. The chain's CDR3 is CASSQEPGLAGVSYEQYF. The CDR3 DNA reads TGCGCCAGCAGCCAAGAGCCGGGACTAGCGGGAGTCTCCTACGAGCAGTACTTC.